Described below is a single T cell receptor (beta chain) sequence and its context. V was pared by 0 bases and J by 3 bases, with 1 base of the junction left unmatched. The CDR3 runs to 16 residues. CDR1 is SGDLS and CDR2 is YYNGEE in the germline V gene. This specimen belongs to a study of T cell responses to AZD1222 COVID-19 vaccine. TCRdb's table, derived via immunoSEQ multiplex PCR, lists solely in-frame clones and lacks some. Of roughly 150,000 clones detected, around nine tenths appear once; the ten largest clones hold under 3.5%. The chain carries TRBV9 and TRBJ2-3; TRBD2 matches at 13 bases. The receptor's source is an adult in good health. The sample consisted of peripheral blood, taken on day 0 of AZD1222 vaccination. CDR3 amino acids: CASSVGTSGGTDTQYF. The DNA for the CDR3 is TGTGCCAGCAGCGTAGGGACTAGCGGGGGAACAGATACGCAGTATTTT.